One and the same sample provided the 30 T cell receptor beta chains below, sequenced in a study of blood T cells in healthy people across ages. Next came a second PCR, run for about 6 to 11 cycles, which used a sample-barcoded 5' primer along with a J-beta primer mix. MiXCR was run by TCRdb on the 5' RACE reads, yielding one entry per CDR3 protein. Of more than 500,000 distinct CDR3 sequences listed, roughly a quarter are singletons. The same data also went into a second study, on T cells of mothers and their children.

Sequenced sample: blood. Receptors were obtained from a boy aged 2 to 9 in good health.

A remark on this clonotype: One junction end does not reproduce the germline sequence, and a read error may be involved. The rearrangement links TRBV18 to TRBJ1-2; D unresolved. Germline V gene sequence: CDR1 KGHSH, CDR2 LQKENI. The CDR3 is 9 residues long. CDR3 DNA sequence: TGTGCCGGCTCACCACGTCGTGGCTTC. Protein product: CAGSPRRGF.

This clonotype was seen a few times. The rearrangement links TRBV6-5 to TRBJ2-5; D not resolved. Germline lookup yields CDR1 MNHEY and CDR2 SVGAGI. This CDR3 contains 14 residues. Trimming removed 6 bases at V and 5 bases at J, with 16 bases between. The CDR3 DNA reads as TGTGCCAGCAGGTCCGGGCCGAGGATCGAGACCCAGTACTTC. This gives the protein CASRSGPRIETQYF.

As DNA, the CDR3 is TGTGCCATCAGCCCCATTGAGGGATTGAACACTGAAGCTTTCTTT. Translated, it gives CAISPIEGLNTEAFF. The V call is TRBV10-3, the J call TRBJ1-1; no definite D call. Trimming pared 6 bases from V and 0 bases from J, leaving 14 bases between. Germline CDR1 is ENHRY and CDR2 is SYGVKD. The CDR3 spans 15 residues.

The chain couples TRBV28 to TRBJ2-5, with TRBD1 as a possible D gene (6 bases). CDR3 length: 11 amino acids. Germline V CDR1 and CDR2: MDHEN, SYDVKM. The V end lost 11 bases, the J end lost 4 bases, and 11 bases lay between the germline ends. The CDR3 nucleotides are TGTGCCTCCGCGGACAGAGAGACCCAGTACTTC. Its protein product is CASADRETQYF.

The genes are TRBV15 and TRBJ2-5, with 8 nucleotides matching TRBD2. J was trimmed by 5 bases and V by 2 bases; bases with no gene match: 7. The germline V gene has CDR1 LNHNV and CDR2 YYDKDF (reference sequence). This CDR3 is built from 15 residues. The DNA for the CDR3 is TGTGCCACCAGCAGATCCGGGACTAGGGTGGAGACCCAGTACTTC. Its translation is CATSRSGTRVETQYF.

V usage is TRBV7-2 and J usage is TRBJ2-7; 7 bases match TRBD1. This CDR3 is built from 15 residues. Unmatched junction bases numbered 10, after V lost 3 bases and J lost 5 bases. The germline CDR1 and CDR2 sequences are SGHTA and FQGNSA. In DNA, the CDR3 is TGTGCCAGCAGCTTGCCTTCGGGACAGTTCCACGAGCAGTACTTC. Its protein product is CASSLPSGQFHEQYF.

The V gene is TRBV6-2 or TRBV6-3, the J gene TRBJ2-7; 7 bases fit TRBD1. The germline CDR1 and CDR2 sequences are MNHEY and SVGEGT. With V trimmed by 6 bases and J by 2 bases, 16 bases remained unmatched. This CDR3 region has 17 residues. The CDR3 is CASSRTGTEDLPYEQYF. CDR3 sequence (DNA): TGTGCCAGCAGCCGAACGGGGACAGAGGACTTACCCTACGAGCAGTACTTC.

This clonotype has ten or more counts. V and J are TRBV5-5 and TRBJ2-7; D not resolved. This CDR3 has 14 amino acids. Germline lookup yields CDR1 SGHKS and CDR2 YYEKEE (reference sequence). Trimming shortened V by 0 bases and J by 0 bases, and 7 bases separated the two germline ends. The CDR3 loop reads CASSLAPGSYEQYF. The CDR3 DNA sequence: TGTGCCAGCAGCTTGGCGCCGGGCTCCTACGAGCAGTACTTC.

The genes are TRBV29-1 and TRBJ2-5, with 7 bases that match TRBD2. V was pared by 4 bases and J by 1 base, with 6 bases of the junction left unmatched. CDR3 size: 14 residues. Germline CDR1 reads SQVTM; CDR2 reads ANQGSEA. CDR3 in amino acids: CSVGSGGSQETQYF. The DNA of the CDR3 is TGCAGCGTTGGGTCGGGGGGATCCCAAGAGACCCAGTACTTC.

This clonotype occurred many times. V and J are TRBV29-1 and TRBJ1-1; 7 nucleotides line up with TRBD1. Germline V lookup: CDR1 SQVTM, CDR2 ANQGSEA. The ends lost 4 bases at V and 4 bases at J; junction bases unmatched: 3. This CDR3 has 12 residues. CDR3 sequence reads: CSVGQGSTEAFF. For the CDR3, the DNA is TGCAGCGTTGGACAGGGATCCACTGAAGCTTTCTTT.

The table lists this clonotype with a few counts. The CDR3: CASSLGQGGYYEQYF. The CDR3, as DNA: TGCGCCAGCAGCCTGGGTCAAGGAGGGTACTACGAGCAGTACTTC. The J gene is TRBJ2-5, the V gene TRBV5-1, with a possible D match to TRBD2 (6 bases). Near its end, the DNA agrees better with TRBJ2-7, so the J call may be wrong. CDR3 length: 15 amino acids. Germline V gives CDR1 SGHRS, CDR2 YFSETQ.

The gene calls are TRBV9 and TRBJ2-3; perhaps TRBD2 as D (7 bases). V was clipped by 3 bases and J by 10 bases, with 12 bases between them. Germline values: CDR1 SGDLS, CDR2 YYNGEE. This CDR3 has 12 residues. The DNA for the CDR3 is TGTGCCAGCAGCGCTGGGGAGGGGGCGCAGTATTTT. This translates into CASSAGEGAQYF.

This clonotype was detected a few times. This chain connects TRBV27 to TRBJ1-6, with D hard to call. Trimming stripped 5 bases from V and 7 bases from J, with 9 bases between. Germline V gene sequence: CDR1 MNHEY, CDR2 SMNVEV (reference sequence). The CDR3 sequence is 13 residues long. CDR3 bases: TGTGCCAGCAGTCTCCGTAGGAATTCACCCCTCCACTTT. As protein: CASSLRRNSPLHF.

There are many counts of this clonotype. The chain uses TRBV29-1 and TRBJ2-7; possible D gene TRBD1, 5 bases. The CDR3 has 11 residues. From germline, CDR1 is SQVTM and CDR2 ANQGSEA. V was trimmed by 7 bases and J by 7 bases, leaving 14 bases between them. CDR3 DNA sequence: TGCAGCGCCGCCAGGGAATCGGAGCAGTACTTC. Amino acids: CSAARESEQYF.

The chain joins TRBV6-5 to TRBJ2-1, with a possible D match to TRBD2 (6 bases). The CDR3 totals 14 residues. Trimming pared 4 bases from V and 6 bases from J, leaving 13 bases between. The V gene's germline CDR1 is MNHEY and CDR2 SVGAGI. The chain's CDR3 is CASSSTPGLNEQFF. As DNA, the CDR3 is TGTGCCAGCAGTTCCACACCGGGACTCAATGAGCAGTTCTTC.

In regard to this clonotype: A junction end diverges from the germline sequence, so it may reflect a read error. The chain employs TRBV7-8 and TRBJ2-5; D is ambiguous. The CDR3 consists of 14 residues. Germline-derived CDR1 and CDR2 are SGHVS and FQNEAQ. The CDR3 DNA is TGTGCCAGCAGCTTAGGGCTCACCCAAGAGACCCGGTACTTC. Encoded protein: CASSLGLTQETRYF. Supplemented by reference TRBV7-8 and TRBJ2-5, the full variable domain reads GAGVSQSPRYKVAKRGQDVALRCDPISGHVSLFWYQQALGQGPEFLTYFQNEAQLDKSGLPSDRFFAERPEGSVSTLKIQRTQQEDSAVYLCASSLGLTQETRYFGPGTRLLVL.

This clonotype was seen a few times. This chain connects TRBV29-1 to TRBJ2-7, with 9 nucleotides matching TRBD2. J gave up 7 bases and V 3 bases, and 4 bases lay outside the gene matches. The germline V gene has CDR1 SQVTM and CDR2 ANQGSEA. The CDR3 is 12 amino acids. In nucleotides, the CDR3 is TGCAGCGTTGACGGCGGGGGGGTTGAGCAGTACTTC. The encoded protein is CSVDGGGVEQYF.

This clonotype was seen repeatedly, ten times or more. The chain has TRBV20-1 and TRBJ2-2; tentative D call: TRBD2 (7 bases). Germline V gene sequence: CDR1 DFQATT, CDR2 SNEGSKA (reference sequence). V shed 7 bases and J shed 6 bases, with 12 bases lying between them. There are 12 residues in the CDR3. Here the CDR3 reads CSEGGEPGELFF. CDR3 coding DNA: TGCAGTGAGGGGGGGGAGCCCGGGGAGCTGTTTTTT.

CDR3 amino acids: CASRTGGRSYEQYF. Written as DNA, the CDR3 is TGTGCCAGCAGAACGGGGGGCCGATCCTACGAGCAGTACTTC. This chain joins TRBV6-6 and TRBJ2-7, with D tentatively TRBD2 (7 bases). The V end lost 6 bases, the J end lost 1 base, and 13 bases lay between the germline ends. The length of the CDR3 is 14 residues. In germline, CDR1 is MNHNY, CDR2 SVGAGI (reference sequence).

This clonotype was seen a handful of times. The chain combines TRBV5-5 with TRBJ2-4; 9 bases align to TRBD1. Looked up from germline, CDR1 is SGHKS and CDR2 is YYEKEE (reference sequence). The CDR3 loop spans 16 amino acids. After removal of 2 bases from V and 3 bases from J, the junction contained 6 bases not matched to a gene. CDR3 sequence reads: CASSFRDRANKNIQYF. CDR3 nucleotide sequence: TGTGCCAGCAGCTTTAGGGACAGGGCGAACAAAAACATTCAGTACTTC.

Here the CDR3 reads CASSLAGGWYEQFF. CDR3 bases: TGTGCCAGCAGCTTAGCGGGAGGCTGGTATGAGCAGTTCTTC. The chain is built from TRBV7-2 and TRBJ2-5; the D gene is possibly TRBD2 (6 bases). Matching the DNA end better, TRBJ2-1 makes the J call doubtful. The V gene's germline CDR1 is SGHTA and CDR2 FQGNSA. The length of the CDR3 is 14 residues.

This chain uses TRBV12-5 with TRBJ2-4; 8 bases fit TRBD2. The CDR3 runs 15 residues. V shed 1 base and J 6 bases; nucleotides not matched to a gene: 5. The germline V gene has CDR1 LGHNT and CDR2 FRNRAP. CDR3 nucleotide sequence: TGTGCTAGTGGTTTGGAGGCGGGAGGAAGAAACATTCAGTACTTC. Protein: CASGLEAGGRNIQYF.

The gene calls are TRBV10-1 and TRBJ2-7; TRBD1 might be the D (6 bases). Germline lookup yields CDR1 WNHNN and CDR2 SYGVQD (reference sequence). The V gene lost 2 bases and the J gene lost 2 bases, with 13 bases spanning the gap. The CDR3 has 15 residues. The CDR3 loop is CASSEGETGPYEQYF. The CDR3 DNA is TGCGCCAGCAGTGAGGGGGAGACAGGTCCCTACGAGCAGTACTTC.

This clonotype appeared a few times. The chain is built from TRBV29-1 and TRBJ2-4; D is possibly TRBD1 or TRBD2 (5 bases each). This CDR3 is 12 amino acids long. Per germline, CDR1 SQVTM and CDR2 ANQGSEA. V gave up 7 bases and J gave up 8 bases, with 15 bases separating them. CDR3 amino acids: CSARTQGDIQYF. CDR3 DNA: TGCAGCGCGAGGACTCAAGGGGACATTCAGTACTTC.

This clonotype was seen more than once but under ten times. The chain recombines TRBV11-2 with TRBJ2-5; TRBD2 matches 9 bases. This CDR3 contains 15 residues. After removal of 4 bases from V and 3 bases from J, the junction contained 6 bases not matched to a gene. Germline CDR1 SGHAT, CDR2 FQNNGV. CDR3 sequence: CASSSYSGGKETQYF. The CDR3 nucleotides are TGTGCCAGCAGCTCCTATAGCGGGGGAAAAGAGACCCAGTACTTC. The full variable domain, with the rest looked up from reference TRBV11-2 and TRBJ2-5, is EAGVAQSPRYKIIEKRQSVAFWCNPISGHATLYWYQQILGQGPKLLIQFQNNGVVDDSQLPKDRFSAERLKGVDSTLKIQPAKLEDSAVYLCASSSYSGGKETQYFGPGTRLLVL.

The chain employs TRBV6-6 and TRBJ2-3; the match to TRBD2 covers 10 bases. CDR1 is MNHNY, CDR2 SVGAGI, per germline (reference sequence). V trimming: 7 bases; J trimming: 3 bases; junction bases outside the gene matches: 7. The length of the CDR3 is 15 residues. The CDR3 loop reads CASTDLAGETDTQYF. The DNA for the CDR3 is TGTGCCAGCACCGACCTAGCGGGAGAGACAGATACGCAGTATTTT.

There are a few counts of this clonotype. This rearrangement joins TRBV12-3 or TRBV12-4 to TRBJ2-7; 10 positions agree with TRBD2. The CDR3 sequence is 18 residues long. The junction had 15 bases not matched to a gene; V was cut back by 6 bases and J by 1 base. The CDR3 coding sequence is TGTGCCAGCAGCCGGGACTTCCAGCGGGGGGGCCAGTCCTACGAGCAGTACTTC. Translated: CASSRDFQRGGQSYEQYF.

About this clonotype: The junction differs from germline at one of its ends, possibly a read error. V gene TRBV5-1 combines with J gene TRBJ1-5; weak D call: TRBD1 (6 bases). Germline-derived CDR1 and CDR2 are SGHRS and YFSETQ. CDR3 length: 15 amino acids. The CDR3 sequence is CASSLGQGIGQPQHF. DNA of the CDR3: TGCGCCAGTAGCTTGGGGCAGGGGATTGGTCAGCCCCAGCATTTT.

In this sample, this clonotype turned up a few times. CDR3 loop: CSARDPGLGGLNTEAFF. CDR3 DNA sequence: TGCAGTGCTAGAGATCCGGGGTTAGGGGGTTTGAACACTGAAGCTTTCTTT. The chain is built from TRBV20-1 and TRBJ1-1; D possibly corresponds to TRBD1 (6 bases). The germline gives CDR1 DFQATT, CDR2 SNEGSKA (reference sequence). Deletions cut 0 bases from V and 0 bases from J, with 17 bases between. This CDR3 region has 17 residues.

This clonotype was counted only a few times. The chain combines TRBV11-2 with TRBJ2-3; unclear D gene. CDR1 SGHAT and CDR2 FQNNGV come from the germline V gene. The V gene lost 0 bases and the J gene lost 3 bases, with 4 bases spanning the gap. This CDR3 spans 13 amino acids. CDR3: CASSLDATDTQYF. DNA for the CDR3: TGTGCCAGCAGCTTAGATGCAACAGATACGCAGTATTTT.